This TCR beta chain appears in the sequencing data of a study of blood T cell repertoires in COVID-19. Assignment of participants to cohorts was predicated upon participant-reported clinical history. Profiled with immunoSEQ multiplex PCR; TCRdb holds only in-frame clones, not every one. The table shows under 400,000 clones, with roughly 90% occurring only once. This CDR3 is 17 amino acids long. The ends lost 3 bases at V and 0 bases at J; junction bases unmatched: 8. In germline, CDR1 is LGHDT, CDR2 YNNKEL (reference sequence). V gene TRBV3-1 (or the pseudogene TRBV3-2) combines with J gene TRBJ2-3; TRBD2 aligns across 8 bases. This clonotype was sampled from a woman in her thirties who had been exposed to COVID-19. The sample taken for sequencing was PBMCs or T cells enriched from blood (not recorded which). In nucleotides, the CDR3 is TGTGCCAGCAGCCAGTCCAGCGGGAGAGGGAGCACAGATACGCAGTATTTT. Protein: CASSQSSGRGSTDTQYF.